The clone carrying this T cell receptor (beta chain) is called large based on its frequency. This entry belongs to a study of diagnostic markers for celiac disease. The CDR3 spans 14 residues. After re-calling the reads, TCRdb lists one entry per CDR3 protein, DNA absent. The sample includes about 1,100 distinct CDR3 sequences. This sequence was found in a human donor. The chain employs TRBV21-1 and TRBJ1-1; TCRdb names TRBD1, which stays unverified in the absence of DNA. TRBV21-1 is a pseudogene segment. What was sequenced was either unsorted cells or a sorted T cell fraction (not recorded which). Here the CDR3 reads CASSKDRGRGEAFF.